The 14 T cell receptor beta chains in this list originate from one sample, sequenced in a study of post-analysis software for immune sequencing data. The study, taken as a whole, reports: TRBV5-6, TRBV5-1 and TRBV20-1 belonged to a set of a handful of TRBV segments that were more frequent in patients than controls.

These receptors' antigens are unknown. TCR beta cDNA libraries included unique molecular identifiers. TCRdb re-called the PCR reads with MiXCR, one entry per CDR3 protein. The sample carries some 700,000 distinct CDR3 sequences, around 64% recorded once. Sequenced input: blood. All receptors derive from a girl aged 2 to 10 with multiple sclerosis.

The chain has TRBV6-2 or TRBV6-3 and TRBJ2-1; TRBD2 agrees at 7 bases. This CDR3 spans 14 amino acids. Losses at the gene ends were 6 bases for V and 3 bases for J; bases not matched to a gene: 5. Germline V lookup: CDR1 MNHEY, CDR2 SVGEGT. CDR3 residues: CASRIAGFYNEQFF. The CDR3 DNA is TGTGCCAGCAGAATAGCGGGCTTCTACAATGAGCAGTTCTTC.

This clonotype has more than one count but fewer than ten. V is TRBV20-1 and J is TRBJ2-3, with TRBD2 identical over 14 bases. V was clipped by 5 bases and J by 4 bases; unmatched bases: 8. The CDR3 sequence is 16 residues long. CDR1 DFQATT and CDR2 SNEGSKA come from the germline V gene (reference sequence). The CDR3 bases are TGCAGTGCTGGCGGACTAGCGGGGGGTATCTCAGATACGCAGTATTTT. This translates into CSAGGLAGGISDTQYF.

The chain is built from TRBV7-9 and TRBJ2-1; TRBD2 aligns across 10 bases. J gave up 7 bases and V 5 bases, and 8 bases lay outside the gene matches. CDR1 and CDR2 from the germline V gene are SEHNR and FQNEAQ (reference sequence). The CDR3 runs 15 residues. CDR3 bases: TGTGCCAGCAGCCCCCAGCGGGAGGGCGAGAATGAGCAGTTCTTC. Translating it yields CASSPQREGENEQFF. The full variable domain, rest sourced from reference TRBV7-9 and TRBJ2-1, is DTGVSQNPRHKITKRGQNVTFRCDPISEHNRLYWYRQTLGQGPEFLTYFQNEAQLEKSRLLSDRFSAERPKGSFSTLEIQRTEQGDSAMYLCASSPQREGENEQFFGPGTRLTVL.

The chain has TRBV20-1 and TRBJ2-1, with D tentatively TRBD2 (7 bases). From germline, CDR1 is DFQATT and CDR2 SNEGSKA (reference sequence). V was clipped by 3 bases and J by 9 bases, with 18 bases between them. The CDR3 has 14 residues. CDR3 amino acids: CSASTSTAGAEQFF. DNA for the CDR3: TGCAGTGCTAGTACATCGACGGCGGGGGCTGAGCAGTTCTTC.

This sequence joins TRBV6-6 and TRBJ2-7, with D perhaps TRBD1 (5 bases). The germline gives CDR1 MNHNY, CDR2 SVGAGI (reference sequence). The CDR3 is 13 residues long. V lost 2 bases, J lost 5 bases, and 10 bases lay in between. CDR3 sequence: CASSYVKDNEQYF. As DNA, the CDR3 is TGTGCCAGCAGTTACGTCAAGGACAACGAGCAGTACTTC.

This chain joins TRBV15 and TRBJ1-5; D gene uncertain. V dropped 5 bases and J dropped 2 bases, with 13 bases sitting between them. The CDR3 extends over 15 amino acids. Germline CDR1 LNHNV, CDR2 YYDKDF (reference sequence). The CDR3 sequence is CATSEKRNGNQPQHF. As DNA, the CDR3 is TGTGCCACCAGCGAGAAGAGGAACGGCAATCAGCCCCAGCATTTT.

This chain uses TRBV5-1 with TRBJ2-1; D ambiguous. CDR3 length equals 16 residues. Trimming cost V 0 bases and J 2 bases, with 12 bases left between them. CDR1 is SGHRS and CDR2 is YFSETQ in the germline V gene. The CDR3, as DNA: TGCGCCAGCAGCTTGGTATGGTTCGGCGCCTACAATGAGCAGTTCTTC. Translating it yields CASSLVWFGAYNEQFF.

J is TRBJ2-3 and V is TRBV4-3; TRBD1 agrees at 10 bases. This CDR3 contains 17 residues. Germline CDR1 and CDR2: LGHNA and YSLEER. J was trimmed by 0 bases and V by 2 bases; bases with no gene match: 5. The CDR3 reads CASSQRGTGESTDTQYF. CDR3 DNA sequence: TGCGCCAGCAGCCAAAGAGGGACAGGGGAAAGCACAGATACGCAGTATTTT.

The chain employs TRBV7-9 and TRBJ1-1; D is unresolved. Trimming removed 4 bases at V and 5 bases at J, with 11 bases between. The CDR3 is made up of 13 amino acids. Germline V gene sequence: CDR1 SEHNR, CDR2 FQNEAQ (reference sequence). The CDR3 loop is CASSWFEGTEAFF. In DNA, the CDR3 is TGTGCCAGCAGCTGGTTTGAGGGAACTGAAGCTTTCTTT.

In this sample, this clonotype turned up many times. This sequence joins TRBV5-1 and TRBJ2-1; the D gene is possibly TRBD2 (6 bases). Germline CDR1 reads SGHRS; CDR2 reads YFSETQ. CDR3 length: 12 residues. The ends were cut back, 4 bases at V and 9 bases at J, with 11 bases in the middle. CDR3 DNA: TGCGCCAGCAGCGTTATGGGGGGTGAGCAGTTCTTC. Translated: CASSVMGGEQFF.

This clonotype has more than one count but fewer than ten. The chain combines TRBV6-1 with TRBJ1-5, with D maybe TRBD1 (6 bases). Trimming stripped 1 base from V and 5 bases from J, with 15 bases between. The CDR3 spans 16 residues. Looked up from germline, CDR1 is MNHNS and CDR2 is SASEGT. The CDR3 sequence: CASSEVGRGSDQPQHF. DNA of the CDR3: TGTGCCAGCAGTGAAGTAGGCAGGGGATCGGATCAGCCCCAGCATTTT.

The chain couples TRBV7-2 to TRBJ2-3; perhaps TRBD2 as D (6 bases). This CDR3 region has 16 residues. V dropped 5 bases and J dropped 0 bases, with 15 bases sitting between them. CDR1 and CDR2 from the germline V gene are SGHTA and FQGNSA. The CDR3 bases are TGTGCCAGCAGCCCTGGACGAGCGGGTAGCACAGATACGCAGTATTTT. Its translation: CASSPGRAGSTDTQYF.

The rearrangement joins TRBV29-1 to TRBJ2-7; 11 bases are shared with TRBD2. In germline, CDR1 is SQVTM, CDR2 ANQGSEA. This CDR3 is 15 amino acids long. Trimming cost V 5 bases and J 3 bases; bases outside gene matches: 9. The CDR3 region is CSVSIAGGPFYEQYF. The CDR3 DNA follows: TGCAGCGTTTCCATAGCGGGAGGGCCTTTCTACGAGCAGTACTTC.

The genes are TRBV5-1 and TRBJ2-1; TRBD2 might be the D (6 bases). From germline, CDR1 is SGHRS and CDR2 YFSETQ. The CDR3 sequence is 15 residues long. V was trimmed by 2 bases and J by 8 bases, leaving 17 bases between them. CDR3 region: CASSFGVAGRDEQFF. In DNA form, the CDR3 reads TGCGCCAGCAGCTTTGGCGTGGCGGGACGGGATGAGCAGTTCTTC.